One sample yielded the 23 T cell receptor beta chains listed below, sequenced in a study of cytomegalovirus exposure and HLA in healthy donors. The PCR had 60 Vbeta and 13 Jbeta primers. Assay used: immunoSEQ multiplex PCR; TCRdb lists only in-frame clones, some missing. Its listing shows 35,000 to 45,000 clones. The source material was PBMCs. These receptors all come from a man younger than 45 in good health and CMV-seronegative.

This chain joins TRBV2 and TRBJ2-6, with 7 bases that match TRBD1. Germline V gives CDR1 SNHLY, CDR2 FYNNEI. The CDR3 has 14 amino acids. Trimming removed 3 bases from V and 12 bases from J; junction bases left unmatched: 8. The CDR3 region is CASSDVGRGSVLTF. CDR3 bases: TGTGCCAGCAGTGACGTCGGCAGGGGGTCCGTCCTGACTTTC.

This sequence joins TRBV25-1 and TRBJ1-1, with 9 bases identical to TRBD1. Germline assignment: CDR1 MGHDK and CDR2 SYGVNS. V lost 1 base and J lost 1; bases outside the gene matches: 10. The CDR3 consists of 18 residues. The CDR3 loop reads CASSEFGDREEPNTEAFF. In DNA form, the CDR3 reads TGTGCCAGCAGTGAATTTGGGGACAGGGAGGAGCCGAACACTGAAGCTTTCTTT. Drawing the rest from reference TRBV25-1 and TRBJ1-1, the complete variable domain is EADIYQTPRYLVIGTGKKITLECSQTMGHDKMYWYQQDPGMELHLIHYSYGVNSTEKGDLSSESTVSRIRTEHFPLTLESARPSHTSQYLCASSEFGDREEPNTEAFFGQGTRLTVV.

V usage is TRBV5-1 and J usage is TRBJ2-7; a possible D gene is TRBD1 (6 bases). This CDR3 is built from 15 residues. The V and J ends lost 5 bases and 0 bases respectively, with 15 bases between them. Germline V CDR1 and CDR2: SGHRS, YFSETQ. CDR3 DNA sequence: TGCGCCAGCAGATGGGGGCAGGTGAGCTCCTACGAGCAGTACTTC. Protein: CASRWGQVSSYEQYF.

The V gene is TRBV29-1, the J gene TRBJ2-2; 9 nucleotides align to TRBD2. V was clipped by 6 bases and J by 6 bases; unmatched bases: 8. The CDR3 sequence is 14 residues long. Germline lookup yields CDR1 SQVTM and CDR2 ANQGSEA. The CDR3 bases are TGCAGCGTCAGCGGGGGGTCGGGGCCCGGGGAGCTGTTTTTT. This gives the protein CSVSGGSGPGELFF.

The chain uses TRBV5-6 and TRBJ2-5; D not certain. The CDR3 extends over 12 amino acids. Trimming took off 0 bases at V and 5 bases at J, with 5 bases between the two ends. Germline CDR1 and CDR2: SGHDT and YYEEEE. CDR3 loop: CASSLASETQYF. The CDR3 DNA reads TGTGCCAGCAGCTTGGCCTCGGAGACCCAGTACTTC.

V usage is TRBV6-1 and J usage is TRBJ2-1; weak D call: TRBD2 (7 bases). This CDR3 has 16 amino acids. Trimming pared 2 bases from V and 8 bases from J, leaving 19 bases between. Germline CDR1 is MNHNS and CDR2 is SASEGT. The CDR3 spells CASSERGGLLNDEQFF. The CDR3 DNA reads TGTGCCAGCAGTGAAAGGGGGGGGCTCCTCAACGATGAGCAGTTCTTC.

V gene TRBV5-1 combines with J gene TRBJ2-7, with 12 bases matching TRBD1. The CDR3 is 17 amino acids. Germline values: CDR1 SGHRS, CDR2 YFSETQ. V was pared by 4 bases and J by 0 bases, with 8 bases of the junction left unmatched. Written as DNA, the CDR3 is TGCGCCAGCAGCGCCGGGACAGGGGGCCTTCTCTCCTACGAGCAGTACTTC. The encoded protein is CASSAGTGGLLSYEQYF.

The chain couples TRBV30 to TRBJ1-2; no definite D call. V was pared by 1 base and J by 4 bases, with 13 bases between. CDR1 GTSNPN and CDR2 SVGIG come from the germline V gene (reference sequence). This CDR3 has 14 residues. As DNA, the CDR3 is TGTGCCTGGAGTGGACGGGAATGGAGCTATGGCTACACCTTC. Its translation is CAWSGREWSYGYTF.

The V gene is TRBV4-1, the J gene TRBJ2-3; no clear D. Germline CDR1 and CDR2: MGHRA and YSYEKL. Trimming left V 0 bases short and J 4 bases short, with 11 bases between. The CDR3 extends over 15 amino acids. CDR3 sequence reads: CASSQDLRVADTQYF. The CDR3 DNA follows: TGCGCCAGCAGCCAAGATCTTCGGGTCGCAGATACGCAGTATTTT.

The chain recombines TRBV7-9 with TRBJ1-6; 7 bases line up with TRBD1. Germline V lookup: CDR1 SEHNR, CDR2 FQNEAQ (reference sequence). The CDR3 totals 17 residues. The V and J ends lost 0 bases and 0 bases, in that order; junction bases with no gene match: 2. The CDR3 loop reads CASSLATGSSYNSPLHF. Written as DNA, the CDR3 is TGTGCCAGCAGCTTAGCGACAGGGAGCTCCTATAATTCACCCCTCCACTTT. Full variable domain (remainder filled in from reference TRBV7-9 and TRBJ1-6): DTGVSQNPRHKITKRGQNVTFRCDPISEHNRLYWYRQTLGQGPEFLTYFQNEAQLEKSRLLSDRFSAERPKGSFSTLEIQRTEQGDSAMYLCASSLATGSSYNSPLHFGNGTRLTVT.

The chain couples TRBV18 to TRBJ1-5; a possible D gene is TRBD1 (5 bases). The CDR3 sequence is 13 residues long. V gave up 2 bases and J gave up 6 bases, with 8 bases separating them. Germline loops: CDR1 KGHSH, CDR2 LQKENI. The CDR3 DNA is TGTGCCAGCTCACCAGATAGGGGTCAGCCCCAGCATTTT. Translation gives CASSPDRGQPQHF. The whole variable domain, filled in from reference TRBV18 and TRBJ1-5, reads NAGVMQNPRHLVRRRGQEARLRCSPMKGHSHVYWYRQLPEEGLKFMVYLQKENIIDESGMPKERFSAEFPKEGPSILRIQQVVRGDSAAYFCASSPDRGQPQHFGDGTRLSIL.

This rearrangement joins TRBV6-5 to TRBJ1-2; TRBD1 matches 7 bases. Germline V gene sequence: CDR1 MNHEY, CDR2 SVGAGI. J was trimmed by 4 bases and V by 5 bases; bases with no gene match: 10. CDR3 length: 15 amino acids. CDR3 amino acids: CASSPPTGLGYGYTF. DNA of the CDR3: TGTGCCAGCAGTCCCCCGACAGGGTTGGGCTATGGCTACACCTTC.

J is TRBJ2-7 and V is TRBV19; D is unclear. Germline-derived CDR1 and CDR2 are LNHDA and SQIVND (reference sequence). The ends were cut back, 3 bases at V and 0 bases at J, with 21 bases in the middle. The CDR3 consists of 18 residues. This chain's CDR3 is CASSINFYHPSSSYEQYF. DNA for the CDR3: TGTGCCAGTAGTATCAATTTTTATCACCCCTCGAGCTCCTACGAGCAGTACTTC.

This chain links TRBV7-2 with TRBJ2-5; 7 positions match TRBD1. The V gene's germline CDR1 is SGHTA and CDR2 FQGNSA. This CDR3 spans 15 amino acids. V trimming: 5 bases; J trimming: 5 bases; junction bases outside the gene matches: 11. The CDR3 sequence is CASSQGQTKSETQYF. CDR3 sequence (DNA): TGTGCCAGCAGCCAGGGACAGACGAAGTCCGAGACCCAGTACTTC.

This chain connects TRBV18 to TRBJ1-2; a weak D match, TRBD1 (5 bases). The length of the CDR3 is 13 residues. V was shortened by 2 bases and J by 10 bases, with 14 bases between the two germline ends. Germline V CDR1 and CDR2: KGHSH, LQKENI. CDR3 bases: TGTGCCAGCTCACCAGAAACGGGGGATTTCTACACCTTC. Residues: CASSPETGDFYTF.

The rearrangement links TRBV5-1 to TRBJ2-7; possibly TRBD1 for D (6 bases). This CDR3 spans 15 amino acids. The germline V gene has CDR1 SGHRS and CDR2 YFSETQ. Trimming left V 4 bases short and J 3 bases short, with 17 bases between. The CDR3 loop is CASSPLLGGFYEQYF. CDR3 nucleotides: TGCGCCAGCAGCCCATTACTAGGGGGATTCTACGAGCAGTACTTC.

This rearrangement joins TRBV9 to TRBJ1-5; D possibly corresponds to TRBD1 (5 bases). The CDR3 contains 14 residues. Trimming took off 3 bases at V and 6 bases at J, with 13 bases between the two ends. Germline assignment: CDR1 SGDLS and CDR2 YYNGEE. In DNA form, the CDR3 reads TGTGCCAGCAGCGCAGGGCAGGGTGGTCAGCCCCAGCATTTT. Amino acid sequence: CASSAGQGGQPQHF.

This sequence joins TRBV25-1 and TRBJ2-1; TRBD2 is a possible D gene (5 bases). Trimming removed 3 bases from V and 4 bases from J, with 16 bases in between. Germline V gene lookup returns CDR1 MGHDK and CDR2 SYGVNS. The CDR3 length is 16 residues. CDR3 sequence: CASSDPSQRLYNEQFF. In DNA, the CDR3 is TGTGCCAGCAGTGACCCGTCCCAGCGGTTATACAATGAGCAGTTCTTC.

The CDR3: CASSLQGTNEKLFF. Here the CDR3 DNA reads TGCGCCAGCAGCTTACAGGGCACTAATGAAAAACTGTTTTTT. This chain uses TRBV5-1 with TRBJ1-4; tentative D call: TRBD1 (6 bases). Trimming pared 2 bases from V and 2 bases from J, leaving 7 bases between. This CDR3 has 14 amino acids. Germline loops: CDR1 SGHRS, CDR2 YFSETQ.

The chain carries TRBV25-1 and TRBJ2-1; the D gene is possibly TRBD2 (5 bases). V gave up 2 bases and J gave up 4 bases, with 6 bases separating them. The CDR3 totals 13 residues. CDR1 MGHDK and CDR2 SYGVNS come from the germline V gene. CDR3 DNA sequence: TGTGCCAGCAGTGAACGGGAATACAATGAGCAGTTCTTC. Translating gives CASSEREYNEQFF.

This chain joins TRBV30 and TRBJ2-1; 9 positions agree with TRBD2. V shed 1 base and J 5 bases; nucleotides not matched to a gene: 12. Germline V CDR1 and CDR2: GTSNPN, SVGIG (reference sequence). CDR3 length equals 17 residues. The CDR3, as DNA: TGTGCCTGGAGTGACGAAGGGGCGGGAGGGGCCGACAATGAGCAGTTCTTC. It specifies CAWSDEGAGGADNEQFF.

The chain employs TRBV5-1 and TRBJ2-7, with TRBD1 matching 7 bases. The V and J ends lost 4 bases and 3 bases, in that order; junction bases with no gene match: 10. The length of the CDR3 is 15 residues. Germline V gene data show CDR1 as SGHRS and CDR2 as YFSETQ. This CDR3 reads CASSGDRESGYEQYF. In DNA, the CDR3 is TGCGCCAGCAGCGGCGACAGGGAGTCCGGCTACGAGCAGTACTTC.

This chain joins TRBV6-1 and TRBJ1-2; D not certain. CDR3 length equals 15 residues. Looked up from germline, CDR1 is MNHNS and CDR2 is SASEGT. Deletions cut 6 bases from V and 5 bases from J, with 19 bases between. DNA for the CDR3: TGTGCCAGCAGGCAAAATAGCGAGGCCCGTTATGGCTACACCTTC. Its translation is CASRQNSEARYGYTF.